This T cell receptor beta chain is from a study of blood T cell repertoires in COVID-19. Study overall: Italy, Spain and the United States were the sources of the convalescent and acute COVID-19 samples. T cells, B-cell-depleted T cells, or PBMCs supplied cDNA or gDNA.

Authors' data handling: Amplified reference gene primers provided the basis for estimating nucleated cell counts. Profiled with immunoSEQ multiplex PCR; TCRdb holds only in-frame clones, not every one. V and J calls and clone size come straight from that table; D and trimming were deduced from the DNA. The profile covers just over 95,000 clones, with around 81% appearing a single time and roughly 4.1% taken by the ten largest. Material: peripheral blood. The sequence came from a man in his 60s with acute or convalescent COVID-19.

The CDR3 DNA reads as TGTGCCAGCAGCGGGACAGGGGGGAACGAAAAACTGTTTTTT. Translated, it gives CASSGTGGNEKLFF. The rearrangement links TRBV7-9 to TRBJ1-4, with TRBD1 identical over 11 bases. Unmatched junction bases numbered 4, after V lost 5 bases and J lost 8 bases. This CDR3 has 14 residues. CDR1 is SEHNR, CDR2 FQNEAQ, per germline (reference sequence).